These 2 T cell receptor beta chains share one sample of origin, sequenced in a study of blood T cell repertoires in COVID-19. The table came from immunoSEQ multiplex PCR; TCRdb's copy has only in-frame clones and leaves some out. This table has some 310,000 clones, around nine tenths appearing once. Sequenced input: peripheral blood. Receptors were obtained from a man aged 45-65 years with active or convalescent COVID-19.

As DNA, the CDR3 is TGCGCCAGCAGCTTGGGAGACAGGGGGTATGGCTACACCTTC. Encoded protein: CASSLGDRGYGYTF. V is TRBV5-1 and J is TRBJ1-2; 9 positions agree with TRBD1. From germline, CDR1 is SGHRS and CDR2 YFSETQ. CDR3 length: 14 residues. V shed 0 bases and J 5 bases; nucleotides not matched to a gene: 2.

In this sample, this clone turned up once. The chain links TRBV13 to TRBJ2-5; TRBD2 aligns across 7 bases. CDR3 length equals 16 residues. Germline V gives CDR1 PRHDT, CDR2 FYEKMQ (reference sequence). V gave up 2 bases and J gave up 2 bases; unmatched junction bases: 8. The CDR3 is CASSLWGGEHQETQYF. CDR3 coding DNA: TGTGCCAGCAGCTTATGGGGAGGGGAGCATCAAGAGACCCAGTACTTC.